The 31 T cell receptor beta chains listed next were all sequenced from one sample in a study of cytomegalovirus exposure and HLA in healthy donors. Researchers ran the PCR with 60 Vbeta and 13 Jbeta primers. Sequenced by immunoSEQ multiplex PCR; TCRdb stores in-frame clones only, minus some. Of some 96,000 clones listed, less than 85% are singletons. Input material: PBMCs. The receptors stem from a woman aged 60-75 years in good health and CMV-seropositive.

The CDR3 DNA follows: TGTGCCAGCAGCGAATGGACTAGCAGCTACGAGCAGTACTTC. Translating it yields CASSEWTSSYEQYF. The chain couples TRBV6-6 to TRBJ2-7; TRBD2 agrees at 8 bases. The CDR3 contains 14 residues. J was trimmed by 3 bases and V by 6 bases; bases with no gene match: 7. Germline CDR1 is MNHNY and CDR2 is SVGAGI (reference sequence).

The table lists this clone with a few counts. Its ends do not fully match the called genes, so a read error is possible. The gene calls are TRBV5-4 and TRBJ1-5; perhaps TRBD1 as D (6 bases). The CDR3 is 15 amino acids. Per germline, CDR1 SGHNT and CDR2 YYREEE (reference sequence). DNA for the CDR3: TGTGCCAGCAGTTTGGACAGTTCGAGCAATCAGCCCCAGCATTTT. This encodes CASSLDSSSNQPQHF.

The chain couples TRBV30 to TRBJ2-5, with 8 bases fitting TRBD2. The length of the CDR3 is 14 residues. Germline CDR1 GTSNPN, CDR2 SVGIG (reference sequence). V shed 0 bases and J 5 bases; nucleotides not matched to a gene: 5. CDR3 residues: CAWSVGLARETQYF. CDR3 DNA: TGTGCCTGGAGTGTAGGACTAGCCCGGGAGACCCAGTACTTC.

The CDR3 sequence is CASSPGLAELTDTQYF. Written as DNA, the CDR3 is TGTGCCAGCAGCCCCGGACTAGCGGAGCTCACAGATACGCAGTATTTT. The gene calls are TRBV7-3 and TRBJ2-3; 10 positions agree with TRBD2. Germline-derived CDR1 and CDR2 are SGHTA and FQGTGA. Trimming took 5 bases from V and 2 from J; bases not matched to a gene: 7. The CDR3 runs to 16 residues.

The J gene is TRBJ2-7, the V gene TRBV5-6, with 9 positions matching TRBD1. V lost 2 bases to trimming and J lost 7 bases; unmatched junction nucleotides: 7. There are 14 residues in the CDR3. The germline CDR1 and CDR2 sequences are SGHDT and YYEEEE. CDR3 nucleotide sequence: TGTGCCAGCAGCTTCCCCCACAGGGGGCAGGAGCAGTACTTC. The encoded protein is CASSFPHRGQEQYF.

This clone came up once. This chain joins TRBV15 and TRBJ1-4, with D unclear. Trimming pared 3 bases from V and 5 bases from J, leaving 13 bases between. Germline V gene lookup returns CDR1 LNHNV and CDR2 YYDKDF (reference sequence). The CDR3 spans 15 residues. CDR3 nucleotide sequence: TGTGCCACCAGCAGTTATGGAGCCGGAAATGAAAAACTGTTTTTT. It codes for CATSSYGAGNEKLFF.

V usage is TRBV2 and J usage is TRBJ2-7, with D possibly TRBD2 on 5 matching bases. The CDR3 contains 14 residues. Trimming took off 7 bases at V and 4 bases at J, with 17 bases between the two ends. Germline CDR1 reads SNHLY; CDR2 reads FYNNEI. The CDR3 region is CASNLERGNYEQYF. CDR3 nucleotide sequence: TGTGCCAGCAACCTCGAGAGAGGGAATTACGAGCAGTACTTC.

This chain uses TRBV10-2 with TRBJ1-4, with 9 bases that match TRBD1. Trimming at V came to 3 bases and at J to 6 bases, leaving 11 bases not matched to a gene. CDR1 and CDR2 from the germline V gene are WSHSY and SAAADI. CDR3 length: 17 amino acids. CDR3 sequence (DNA): TGCGCCAGCAGTGAAAGGGACAGGGCGATTACGGATGAAAAACTGTTTTTT. Protein product: CASSERDRAITDEKLFF.

The chain combines TRBV18 with TRBJ2-5; D uncertain. V was shortened by 4 bases and J by 2 bases, with 5 bases between the two germline ends. CDR1 KGHSH and CDR2 LQKENI come from the germline V gene. This CDR3 contains 12 residues. CDR3 nucleotide sequence: TGTGCCAGCTCACTGTCGCAAGAGACCCAGTACTTC. Amino acid sequence: CASSLSQETQYF.

The chain recombines TRBV28 with TRBJ1-1, with a weak D call TRBD1 (5 bases). V was cut by 5 bases and J by 1 base, with 11 bases left in between. CDR3 length equals 14 residues. Germline CDR1 is MDHEN and CDR2 is SYDVKM. CDR3 sequence (DNA): TGTGCCAGCAGTCCCGGGGGAGCGAACACTGAAGCTTTCTTT. Its translation: CASSPGGANTEAFF.

The rearrangement uses TRBV28 and TRBJ2-7; TRBD1 matches at 8 bases. This CDR3 is 14 amino acids long. CDR1 is MDHEN, CDR2 SYDVKM, per germline. Trimming cost V 6 bases and J 9 bases; bases outside gene matches: 13. The CDR3 sequence: CASRMDRVGLGQYF. Here the CDR3 DNA reads TGTGCCAGCAGAATGGACAGGGTGGGCCTCGGGCAGTACTTC. Based on the CDR3 plus reference TRBV28 and TRBJ2-7, the full variable domain is DVKVTQSSRYLVKRTGEKVFLECVQDMDHENMFWYRQDPGLGLRLIYFSYDVKMKEKGDIPEGYSVSREKKERFSLILESASTNQTSMYLCASRMDRVGLGQYFGPGTRLTVT.

The gene calls are TRBV27 and TRBJ2-3; D might be TRBD2 (5 bases). Germline assignment: CDR1 MNHEY and CDR2 SMNVEV (reference sequence). The V end lost 3 bases, the J end lost 0 bases, and 28 bases lay between the germline ends. The CDR3 has 21 residues. The CDR3 spells CASSFSSSCGRLNHSTDTQYF. The CDR3, as DNA: TGTGCCAGCAGTTTTTCATCCTCCTGCGGGCGTCTCAACCATAGCACAGATACGCAGTATTTT.

V usage is TRBV5-1 and J usage is TRBJ2-7; possibly TRBD2 for D (6 bases). Trimming cost V 2 bases and J 2 bases, with 14 bases left between them. CDR1 is SGHRS, CDR2 YFSETQ, per germline. The CDR3 has 15 residues. The CDR3 DNA reads as TGCGCCAGCAGCTTTGACGGGAGATCGGCCTACGAGCAGTACTTC. This encodes CASSFDGRSAYEQYF.

V gene TRBV25-1 combines with J gene TRBJ2-1; 8 bases are a match to TRBD2. This CDR3 region has 15 residues. Germline CDR1 MGHDK, CDR2 SYGVNS. J lost 7 bases, V lost 4 bases, and 9 bases had no gene match. The chain's CDR3 is CASSAVSGSWNEQFF. CDR3 DNA: TGTGCCAGCAGTGCGGTCAGCGGGAGCTGGAATGAGCAGTTCTTC.

The rearrangement uses TRBV5-6 and TRBJ1-3, with D possibly TRBD1 on 6 matching bases. The CDR3 has 14 residues. The ends were cut back, 2 bases at V and 1 base at J, with 7 bases in the middle. Germline V gene lookup returns CDR1 SGHDT and CDR2 YYEEEE. CDR3 in amino acids: CASSFQGSGNTIYF. The CDR3 DNA is TGTGCCAGCAGCTTCCAGGGGTCTGGAAACACCATATATTTT.

The chain is built from TRBV27 and TRBJ2-3; 9 positions agree with TRBD2. Germline CDR1 MNHEY, CDR2 SMNVEV (reference sequence). There are 17 residues in the CDR3. The ends lost 5 bases at V and 0 bases at J; junction bases unmatched: 9. This chain's CDR3 is CASSRPGLATSTDTQYF. The CDR3 region has the DNA TGTGCCAGCAGTCGACCGGGACTAGCTACTAGCACAGATACGCAGTATTTT.

This rearrangement joins TRBV5-4 to TRBJ2-1, with no clear D. V lost 1 base, J lost 4 bases, and 6 bases lay in between. Germline V gene lookup returns CDR1 SGHNT and CDR2 YYREEE (reference sequence). The CDR3 loop spans 13 amino acids. CDR3 sequence (DNA): TGTGCCAGCAGCTTGTACGGGTACAATGAGCAGTTCTTC. Protein sequence: CASSLYGYNEQFF.

The V gene is TRBV5-1, the J gene TRBJ2-1; 10 nucleotides match TRBD1. V lost 2 bases and J lost 7; bases outside the gene matches: 6. Germline V gene data show CDR1 as SGHRS and CDR2 as YFSETQ. CDR3 size: 15 residues. The CDR3 DNA follows: TGCGCCAGCAGCTTTGGGGACAGGGGTTCGAATGAGCAGTTCTTC. Residues: CASSFGDRGSNEQFF.

The chain combines TRBV5-1 with TRBJ1-1, with D perhaps matching TRBD1 (6 bases). The CDR3 is 15 residues long. V lost 5 bases to trimming and J lost 0 bases, with 14 bases between them. The germline gives CDR1 SGHRS, CDR2 YFSETQ. The CDR3 nucleotides are TGCGCCAGCAGGCCGCAGGGGCTCATGAACACTGAAGCTTTCTTT. It codes for CASRPQGLMNTEAFF. The variable domain in full, with the rest retrieved from reference TRBV5-1 and TRBJ1-1, is KAGVTQTPRYLIKTRGQQVTLSCSPISGHRSVSWYQQTPGQGLQFLFEYFSETQRNKGNFPGRFSGRQFSNSRSEMNVSTLELGDSALYLCASRPQGLMNTEAFFGQGTRLTVV.

This chain connects TRBV4-2 to TRBJ2-5; the match to TRBD2 covers 7 bases. The V gene's germline CDR1 is LGHNA and CDR2 YNFKEQ. The CDR3 consists of 15 residues. V was clipped by 7 bases and J by 8 bases; unmatched bases: 16. Here the CDR3 DNA reads TGTGCCAGCAACCCGTCGGGGGAGGGCCTGAAAACCCAGTACTTC. This encodes CASNPSGEGLKTQYF.

This rearrangement joins TRBV5-5 to TRBJ2-7, with a tentative D call TRBD2 (7 bases). Germline V gene lookup returns CDR1 SGHKS and CDR2 YYEKEE (reference sequence). The CDR3 is 16 residues long. Trimming took off 2 bases at V and 7 bases at J, with 22 bases between the two ends. The CDR3 loop is CASSFLLGGAGREQYF. The CDR3 region has the DNA TGTGCCAGCAGCTTCCTCCTAGGGGGGGCGGGTAGAGAGCAGTACTTC.

The chain recombines TRBV19 with TRBJ1-4; 7 bases are shared with TRBD1. CDR3 length: 16 amino acids. V trimming: 8 bases; J trimming: 0 bases; junction bases outside the gene matches: 9. Germline V lookup: CDR1 LNHDA, CDR2 SQIVND (reference sequence). The CDR3 bases are TGTGCCAGTGGACCGGACAGGCGGACAACTAATGAAAAACTGTTTTTT. Its translation: CASGPDRRTTNEKLFF.

The chain has TRBV5-1 and TRBJ2-3; 12 positions match TRBD2. In germline, CDR1 is SGHRS, CDR2 YFSETQ. V lost 0 bases, J lost 2 bases, and 10 bases stayed unmatched. CDR3 length: 19 amino acids. The CDR3 sequence is CASSLGLAGVGAFTDTQYF. The CDR3 DNA reads as TGCGCCAGCAGCTTGGGACTAGCGGGAGTAGGGGCCTTCACAGATACGCAGTATTTT.

The chain combines TRBV28 with TRBJ1-2; no definite D call. The CDR3 length is 17 residues. Germline CDR1 is MDHEN and CDR2 is SYDVKM. Trimming stripped 8 bases from V and 3 bases from J, with 25 bases between. The CDR3 nucleotides are TGTGCCAGCGGTACGTCTGGCGAGGGTCCCCAGGACTATGGCTACACCTTC. Its protein is CASGTSGEGPQDYGYTF.

This sequence joins TRBV7-9 and TRBJ2-7; TRBD1 is a possible D gene (5 bases). The CDR3 loop spans 15 amino acids. Germline CDR1 reads SEHNR; CDR2 reads FQNEAQ (reference sequence). Deletions cut 6 bases from V and 3 bases from J, with 18 bases between. Written as DNA, the CDR3 is TGTGCCAGCAGTTCCACAGGCTCTATGGGCTACGAGCAGTACTTC. Its translation: CASSSTGSMGYEQYF.

The J gene is TRBJ1-2, the V gene TRBV6-4; 7 bases are shared with TRBD1. CDR1 and CDR2 (germline): MRHNA, SNTAGT. Germline trimming cut 5 bases from V and 6 bases from J; bases unmatched to any gene: 9. The CDR3 is 14 residues long. DNA of the CDR3: TGTGCCAGCAGTTCCGGGACAGTGAGCGATGGCTACACCTTC. Translated, it gives CASSSGTVSDGYTF.

The rearrangement joins TRBV9 to TRBJ2-2, with 13 bases identical to TRBD2. CDR1 is SGDLS, CDR2 YYNGEE, per germline. The CDR3 loop spans 18 amino acids. After removal of 2 bases from V and 2 bases from J, the junction contained 6 bases not matched to a gene. CDR3 sequence: CASSVGTSGNANTGELFF. The CDR3 nucleotides are TGTGCCAGCAGCGTTGGGACTAGCGGGAACGCAAACACCGGGGAGCTGTTTTTT.

V and J are TRBV5-4 and TRBJ2-1; TRBD2 matches 9 bases. This CDR3 is built from 15 residues. Looked up from germline, CDR1 is SGHNT and CDR2 is YYREEE (reference sequence). J gave up 9 bases and V 4 bases, and 11 bases lay outside the gene matches. CDR3 in amino acids: CASSPREAGGGEQFF. The DNA for the CDR3 is TGTGCCAGCAGCCCGAGGGAAGCGGGAGGTGGTGAGCAGTTCTTC.

The V gene is TRBV7-2, the J gene TRBJ2-2, with D maybe TRBD2 (7 bases). The CDR3 sequence is 17 residues long. CDR1 and CDR2 from the germline V gene are SGHTA and FQGNSA. V was pared by 1 base and J by 0 bases, with 12 bases between. CDR3 amino acids: CASSLGGGRANTGELFF. The CDR3 DNA reads TGTGCCAGCAGCTTAGGCGGGGGCAGGGCGAACACCGGGGAGCTGTTTTTT.

This clone was picked up a small number of times. This rearrangement joins TRBV9 to TRBJ1-2, with 8 bases that match TRBD1. Germline assignment: CDR1 SGDLS and CDR2 YYNGEE. The CDR3 length is 15 residues. V lost 0 bases and J lost 4; bases outside the gene matches: 5. The CDR3 loop reads CASSVAQGALYGYTF. DNA for the CDR3: TGTGCCAGCAGCGTAGCGCAGGGGGCCCTCTATGGCTACACCTTC.

The rearrangement uses TRBV5-6 and TRBJ2-7, with D possibly matching TRBD2 (6 bases). This CDR3 region has 19 residues. Trimming pared 0 bases from V and 2 bases from J, leaving 24 bases between. The germline V gene encodes CDR1 SGHDT and CDR2 YYEEEE. The CDR3 region is CASSLVASDGREQPYEQYF. DNA for the CDR3: TGTGCCAGCAGCTTGGTAGCTAGCGACGGTCGGGAACAGCCCTACGAGCAGTACTTC.